These 7 T cell receptor beta chains share one sample of origin, sequenced in a study of Ad26.COV2.S vaccination and SARS-CoV-2 variants. Specified treatment: roughly 19 received Ad26.COV2.S at low or high dose, single or two shots; about 5 received placebo; per-sample allocation not given. Collection of the samples took place on day 63 after the first injection of vaccine or placebo. The assay was immunoSEQ multiplex PCR, and TCRdb's table has in-frame clones only and misses some. The sample carries about 350,000 clones, 65% to 90% recorded once. This specimen consisted of peripheral blood, obtained in a trial of Ad26.COV2.S vaccine versus placebo. The receptors were sampled from a person between 18 and 59 years old who received the Ad26.COV2.S COVID-19 vaccine or a placebo.

The chain combines TRBV28 with TRBJ1-5; D is undetermined. Germline CDR1 and CDR2: MDHEN and SYDVKM. CDR3 length equals 14 residues. The V and J ends lost 6 bases and 7 bases respectively, with 16 bases between them. This CDR3 is CASSPPGPNQPQHF. CDR3 sequence (DNA): TGTGCCAGCAGCCCCCCGGGCCCGAACCAGCCCCAGCATTTT.

The rearrangement links TRBV6-5 to TRBJ1-5; D gene uncertain. Per the germline V gene, CDR1 is MNHEY and CDR2 is SVGAGI. The CDR3 loop spans 14 amino acids. V was shortened by 8 bases and J by 2 bases, with 13 bases between the two germline ends. The CDR3 DNA reads as TGTGCCAGCCTAGCGGATAAGGGCAATCAGCCCCAGCATTTT. Its protein is CASLADKGNQPQHF.

CDR3 in DNA: TGTGCCAGCAGCGTAGTCCCGACCCAGGGAAACACCATATATTTT. As protein: CASSVVPTQGNTIYF. The chain recombines TRBV9 with TRBJ1-3; D call uncertain. The CDR3 runs to 15 residues. CDR1 and CDR2 from the germline V gene are SGDLS and YYNGEE. V was trimmed by 0 bases and J by 4 bases, leaving 11 bases between them.

The genes are TRBV6-5 and TRBJ2-7; maybe TRBD2 (6 bases). The V end was cut by 6 bases, the J end by 2 bases, with 14 bases between. Germline CDR1 MNHEY, CDR2 SVGAGI. CDR3 length: 14 residues. CDR3 sequence (DNA): TGTGCCAGCAGCTCCCCTGGGGGGACCTACGAGCAGTACTTC. Amino acid sequence: CASSSPGGTYEQYF.

This clone was seen a single time. J is TRBJ2-7 and V is TRBV10-3, with D possibly TRBD1 on 6 matching bases. Trimming shortened V by 5 bases and J by 0 bases, and 14 bases separated the two germline ends. Per germline, CDR1 ENHRY and CDR2 SYGVKD. CDR3 length: 15 amino acids. The CDR3 loop reads CAISSTGASSYEQYF. CDR3 DNA: TGTGCCATCAGTTCGACAGGAGCAAGCTCCTACGAGCAGTACTTC.

The chain joins TRBV6-4 to TRBJ2-3; D is tentatively TRBD1 or TRBD2 (5 bases each). Trimming cost V 6 bases and J 0 bases, with 16 bases left between them. Germline V CDR1 and CDR2: MRHNA, SNTAGT. CDR3 length equals 16 residues. The CDR3 protein is CASSEGRGFSTDTQYF. DNA of the CDR3: TGTGCCAGCAGCGAGGGCCGGGGCTTTAGCACAGATACGCAGTATTTT.

This sequence joins TRBV7-2 and TRBJ1-3, with D maybe TRBD1 (6 bases). V shed 2 bases and J shed 4 bases, with 9 bases lying between them. CDR1 is SGHTA and CDR2 is FQGNSA in the germline V gene. CDR3 length equals 14 residues. The CDR3 is CASSLTGLGNTIYF. The CDR3 DNA reads TGTGCCAGCAGCTTAACAGGGCTAGGAAACACCATATATTTT.